The sequence of this T cell receptor beta chain was determined in a study of monozygotic twins with inflammatory bowel disease. Findings and caveats of the study: Using the inverse Simpson index, IBD patients had lower TCRbeta diversity than healthy co-twins.

As regards this clonotype: Its antigen is unidentified.

This CDR3 contains 13 residues. Germline V gene data show CDR1 as SGHVS and CDR2 as FQNEAQ. Each CDR3 protein gets one entry in TCRdb, which reprocessed the 5' RACE reads and gives no DNA. The listing contains roughly 100,000 distinct CDR3 sequences. This TCR derives from a human donor with ulcerative colitis or Crohn's disease, or a healthy co-twin of an affected twin (not recorded which). This chain joins TRBV7-8 and TRBJ1-1. The sample taken for sequencing was blood. CDR3 sequence reads: CASSLVRTAEAFF.